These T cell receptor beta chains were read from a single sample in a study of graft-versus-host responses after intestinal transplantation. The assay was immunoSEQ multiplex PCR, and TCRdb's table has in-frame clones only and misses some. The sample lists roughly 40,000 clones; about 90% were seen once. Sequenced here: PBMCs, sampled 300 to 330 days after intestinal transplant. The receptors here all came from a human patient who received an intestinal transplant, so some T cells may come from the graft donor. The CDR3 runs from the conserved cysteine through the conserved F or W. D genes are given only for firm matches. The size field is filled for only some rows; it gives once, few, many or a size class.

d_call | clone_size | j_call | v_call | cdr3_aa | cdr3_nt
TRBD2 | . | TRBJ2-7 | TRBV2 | CASRIGMGLGFEQYF | TGTGCCAGCAGAATAGGAATGGGACTAGGGTTCGAGCAGTACTTC
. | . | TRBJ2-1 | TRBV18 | CASSPVNEQFF | TGTGCCAGCTCACCCGTCAATGAGCAGTTCTTC
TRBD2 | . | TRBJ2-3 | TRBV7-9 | CASSLKNTSGSGDTQYF | TGTGCCAGCAGCTTAAAGAACACTAGCGGGAGTGGGGATACGCAGTATTTT
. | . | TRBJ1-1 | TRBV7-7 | CASTEPPWENTEAFF | TGTGCTAGCACCGAACCCCCTTGGGAGAACACTGAAGCTTTCTTT
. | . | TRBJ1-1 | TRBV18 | CASSQKMNTEAFF | TGTGCCAGCTCACAAAAGATGAACACTGAAGCTTTCTTT
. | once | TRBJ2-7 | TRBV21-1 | CASTPSGWETYEQYF | TGTGCCAGCACCCCATCGGGGTGGGAAACCTACGAGCAGTACTTC
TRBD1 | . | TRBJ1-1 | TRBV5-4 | CASSLYGGGRGRRKPEAFF | TGTGCCAGCAGCTTGTATGGTGGGGGCAGGGGGCGCAGAAAACCTGAAGCTTTCTTT
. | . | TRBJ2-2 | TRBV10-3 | CAVQGPNTGELFF | TGTGCCGTACAGGGACCGAACACCGGGGAGCTGTTTTTT
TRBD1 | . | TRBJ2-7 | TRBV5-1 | CASSLGQGATYEQYF | TGCGCCAGCAGCTTGGGTCAGGGGGCTACCTACGAGCAGTACTTC
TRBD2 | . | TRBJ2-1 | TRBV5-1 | CASSLGLAGGNEQFF | TGCGCCAGCAGCTTGGGGCTAGCGGGGGGAAATGAGCAGTTCTTC
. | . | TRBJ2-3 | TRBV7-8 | CASSLLRPLGDTQYF | TGTGCCAGCAGCTTATTGCGCCCTCTGGGAGATACGCAGTATTTT
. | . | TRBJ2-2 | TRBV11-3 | CASSTDTGELFF | TGTGCCAGCAGCACAGACACCGGGGAGCTGTTTTTT
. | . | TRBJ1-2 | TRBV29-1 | CSVEATGSDGYTF | TGCAGCGTTGAAGCTACAGGGAGCGATGGCTACACCTTC
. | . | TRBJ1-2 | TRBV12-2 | CASRLVAVPQASYGYTF | TGTGCAAGTCGCTTAGTGGCGGTTCCGCAAGCCAGCTATGGCTACACCTTC
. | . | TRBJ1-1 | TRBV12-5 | CASAARGHTEAFF | TGTGCTAGTGCCGCTCGGGGACACACTGAAGCTTTCTTT
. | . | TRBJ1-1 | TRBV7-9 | CASSPNSGRGGTEAFF | TGTGCCAGCAGCCCTAATTCGGGACGTGGAGGCACTGAAGCTTTCTTT
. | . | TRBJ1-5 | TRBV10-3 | CAISVRGDQPQHF | TGTGCCATCAGTGTTCGAGGAGATCAGCCCCAGCATTTT
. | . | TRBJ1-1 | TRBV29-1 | CSVRGGSMNTEAFF | TGCAGCGTTCGGGGAGGGTCGATGAACACTGAAGCTTTCTTT
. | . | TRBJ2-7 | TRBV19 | CATPPGVGYEQYF | TGTGCCACCCCCCCGGGGGTGGGGTACGAGCAGTACTTC
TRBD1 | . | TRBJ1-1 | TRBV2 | CASSENVRDRSLNTEAFF | TGTGCCAGCAGTGAAAATGTGAGGGACAGGTCTTTGAACACTGAAGCTTTCTTT
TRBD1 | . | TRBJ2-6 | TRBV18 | CASSSRDRSGANVLTF | TGTGCCAGCTCATCCCGGGACAGATCTGGGGCCAACGTCCTGACTTTC
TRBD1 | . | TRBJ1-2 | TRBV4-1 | CASSQTGTGDYGYTF | TGCGCCAGCAGCCAGACCGGGACAGGGGATTATGGCTACACCTTC
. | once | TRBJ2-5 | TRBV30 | CAWSQGSKETQYF | TGTGCCTGGAGCCAGGGGTCCAAGGAGACCCAGTACTTC
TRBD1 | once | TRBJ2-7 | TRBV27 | CASSSQGANYEQYF | TGTGCCAGCAGTTCACAGGGGGCTAATTACGAGCAGTACTTC
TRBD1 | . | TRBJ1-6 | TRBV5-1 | CASSSGTGGKDNSPLHF | TGCGCCAGCAGTTCCGGGACAGGGGGCAAAGATAATTCACCCCTCCACTTT
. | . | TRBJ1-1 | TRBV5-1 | CASSFESGARTEAFF | TGCGCCAGCAGCTTCGAGTCGGGGGCGCGGACTGAAGCTTTCTTT
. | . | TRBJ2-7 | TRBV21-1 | CASSKKTHRDRAYEQYF | TGTGCCAGCAGCAAAAAAACGCATAGGGACAGGGCCTACGAGCAGTACTTC
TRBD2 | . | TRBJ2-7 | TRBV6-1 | CASSEMVGGSHYEQYF | TGTGCCAGCAGTGAAATGGTAGGCGGGAGTCACTACGAGCAGTACTTC
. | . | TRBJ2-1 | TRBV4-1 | CASSQAGEGGNEQFF | TGCGCCAGCAGCCAAGCGGGAGAAGGTGGCAATGAGCAGTTCTTC
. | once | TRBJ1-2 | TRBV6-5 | CASSEARDYGYTF | TGTGCCAGCAGTGAAGCCCGGGACTATGGCTACACCTTC
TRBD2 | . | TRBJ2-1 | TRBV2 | CASRTGRLAGGFHNEQFF | TGTGCCAGCAGGACTGGCCGACTAGCGGGGGGTTTCCACAATGAGCAGTTCTTC
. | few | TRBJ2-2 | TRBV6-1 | CASSDIINGELFF | TGTGCCAGCAGTGACATCATCAACGGGGAGCTGTTTTTT
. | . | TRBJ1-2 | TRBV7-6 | CASRSSTSGVPYGYTF | TGTGCCAGCAGGTCCTCAACCTCAGGGGTCCCCTATGGCTACACCTTC
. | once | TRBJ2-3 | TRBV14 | CASSPGGITTDTQYF | TGTGCCAGCAGCCCCGGAGGGATTACCACAGATACGCAGTATTTT
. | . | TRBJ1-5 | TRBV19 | CASCVYSNQPQHF | TGTGCCAGTTGCGTCTATAGCAATCAGCCCCAGCATTTT
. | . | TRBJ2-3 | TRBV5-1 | CASSFGTSTDTQYF | TGCGCCAGCAGCTTCGGGACTAGCACAGATACGCAGTATTTT
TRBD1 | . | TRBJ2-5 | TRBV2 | CASRGTGGRQETQYF | TGTGCCAGCAGGGGGACAGGGGGGAGACAAGAGACCCAGTACTTC
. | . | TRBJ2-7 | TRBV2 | CASSEAYEQYF | TGTGCCAGCAGTGAAGCCTACGAGCAGTACTTC
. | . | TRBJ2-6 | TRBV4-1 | CASSQGAGANVLTF | TGCGCCAGCAGCCAGGGAGCTGGGGCCAACGTCCTGACTTTC